A single sample gave rise to the 15 T cell receptor beta chains below, sequenced in a study of OX40 agonist ivuxolimab in advanced cancers. Clones were sequenced by immunoSEQ multiplex PCR, and TCRdb holds only the in-frame ones, with some missing. The sample holds 15,000 to 25,000 clones, 80% to 90% seen once. The sample here was CD4+ or CD8+ T cells sorted from blood, taken in a trial of the OX40 agonist ivuxolimab. All receptors come from an adult with an advanced solid tumor such as melanoma, head and neck, liver or kidney cancer.

This sequence joins TRBV4-3 and TRBJ2-1; TRBD2 matches 7 bases. The germline gives CDR1 LGHNA, CDR2 YSLEER. Trimming cost V 1 base and J 15 bases; bases outside gene matches: 15. This CDR3 has 15 residues. CDR3 sequence: CASSQGFGERDPRFF. As DNA, the CDR3 is TGCGCCAGCAGCCAAGGCTTCGGGGAGCGGGACCCTCGGTTCTTC.

The chain joins TRBV7-8 to TRBJ2-7; 9 bases agree with TRBD1. The CDR3 sequence is 15 residues long. Germline-derived CDR1 and CDR2 are SGHVS and FQNEAQ. With V trimmed by 5 bases and J by 2 bases, 7 bases remained unmatched. The CDR3 nucleotides are TGTGCCAGCAGCCCCTGGACAGGGGAACCCTACGAGCAGTACTTC. It is translated as CASSPWTGEPYEQYF.

The V and J genes are TRBV29-1 and TRBJ1-2; 8 nucleotides line up with TRBD1. Germline CDR1 and CDR2: SQVTM and ANQGSEA. The J segment lost 7 bases and the V segment lost 1 base, leaving 2 bases of the junction unmatched. CDR3 size: 12 residues. As DNA, the CDR3 is TGCAGCGTTGAAGGACAGGGGAGTGGCTACACCTTC. Translating gives CSVEGQGSGYTF.

This chain joins TRBV4-3 and TRBJ2-3; D unclear. Germline values: CDR1 LGHNA, CDR2 YSLEER. This CDR3 is built from 12 residues. V dropped 1 base and J dropped 4 bases, with 3 bases sitting between them. The CDR3 DNA reads TGCGCCAGCAGCCAAGGTCCAGATACGCAGTATTTT. Protein sequence: CASSQGPDTQYF.

The chain uses TRBV19 and TRBJ2-2; no definite D call. CDR3 length equals 15 residues. V was pared by 6 bases and J by 4 bases, with 15 bases between. Germline V CDR1 and CDR2: LNHDA, SQIVND (reference sequence). The CDR3 DNA is TGTGCCAGTAGCCGAAAGGCTGAGTTCACCGGGGAGCTGTTTTTT. Amino acid sequence: CASSRKAEFTGELFF. The variable domain in full, completed from reference TRBV19 and TRBJ2-2, reads DGGITQSPKYLFRKEGQNVTLSCEQNLNHDAMYWYRQDPGQGLRLIYYSQIVNDFQKGDIAEGYSVSREKKESFPLTVTSAQKNPTAFYLCASSRKAEFTGELFFGEGSRLTVL.

The chain has TRBV10-3 and TRBJ2-3, with 8 bases identical to TRBD2. With 6 bases clipped from V and 0 bases from J, the junction kept 11 bases outside the gene matches. There are 17 residues in the CDR3. From germline, CDR1 is ENHRY and CDR2 SYGVKD. The CDR3 DNA reads TGTGCCATCAGAGCCACCAACAAGCGGGAGAGCACAGATACGCAGTATTTT. It codes for CAIRATNKRESTDTQYF.

The chain is built from TRBV9 and TRBJ2-3; D tentatively fits TRBD1 or TRBD2 (5 bases each). In germline, CDR1 is SGDLS, CDR2 YYNGEE. The length of the CDR3 is 15 residues. V dropped 4 bases and J dropped 1 base, with 13 bases sitting between them. CDR3 sequence reads: CASSFRDAGTDTQYF. In DNA form, the CDR3 reads TGTGCCAGCAGCTTCCGGGACGCGGGCACAGATACGCAGTATTTT.

The chain employs TRBV7-9 and TRBJ2-7; 9 bases line up with TRBD2. The CDR3 length is 16 residues. J was trimmed by 0 bases and V by 5 bases; bases with no gene match: 8. Per germline, CDR1 SEHNR and CDR2 FQNEAQ (reference sequence). CDR3 in DNA: TGTGCCAGCAGCACCAGGACTAGCGCCCGCTCCTACGAGCAGTACTTC. Translating it yields CASSTRTSARSYEQYF.

CDR3 bases: TGTGCCAGCAGCTTGGGGGGATTGACTGAAGCTTTCTTT. It translates to CASSLGGLTEAFF. The chain recombines TRBV5-6 with TRBJ1-1; D gene unclear. This CDR3 is built from 13 residues. CDR1 and CDR2 (germline): SGHDT, YYEEEE. Trimming cost V 0 bases and J 5 bases, with 8 bases left between them.

The gene calls are TRBV7-2 and TRBJ2-2; D is uncertain. Deletions cut 5 bases from V and 3 bases from J, with 10 bases between. Germline V gene data show CDR1 as SGHTA and CDR2 as FQGNSA. The CDR3 extends over 14 amino acids. The CDR3: CASSPGHYTGELFF. The CDR3 coding sequence is TGTGCCAGCAGCCCCGGGCACTACACCGGGGAGCTGTTTTTT.

This clone has a handful of counts. V is TRBV7-9 and J is TRBJ2-7; 7 nucleotides agree with TRBD2. Germline V gives CDR1 SEHNR, CDR2 FQNEAQ (reference sequence). The CDR3 covers 14 residues. Trimming took 1 base from V and 6 from J; bases not matched to a gene: 6. The CDR3 is CASSLEGGSSEQYF. Here the CDR3 DNA reads TGTGCCAGCAGCTTAGAGGGCGGGAGTTCCGAGCAGTACTTC.

This sequence joins TRBV5-1 and TRBJ1-1, with D perhaps matching TRBD1 (6 bases). The CDR3 spans 15 residues. V lost 0 bases, J lost 3 bases, and 12 bases lay in between. Germline values: CDR1 SGHRS, CDR2 YFSETQ. The CDR3 nucleotides read TGCGCCAGCAGCTTGGCCCTGGGGGCGGACACTGAAGCTTTCTTT. Translated: CASSLALGADTEAFF.

The chain employs TRBV7-9 and TRBJ2-7; no clear D gene. Trimming stripped 2 bases from V and 3 bases from J, with 5 bases between. Germline lookup yields CDR1 SEHNR and CDR2 FQNEAQ (reference sequence). There are 12 residues in the CDR3. The CDR3 coding sequence is TGTGCCAGCAGCTTAATCCACTACGAGCAGTACTTC. The encoded protein is CASSLIHYEQYF.

The chain couples TRBV5-4 to TRBJ2-7; 12 bases align to TRBD2. The CDR3 has 15 residues. Germline lookup yields CDR1 SGHNT and CDR2 YYREEE (reference sequence). The V gene end was trimmed by 4 bases and the J gene end by 1 base; junction bases not matched to a gene: 3. The DNA for the CDR3 is TGTGCCAGCAGCCAAGGGACTAGCGGGTCCTACGAGCAGTACTTC. As protein: CASSQGTSGSYEQYF.

The CDR3 protein is CAWSSPEVLEQYF. The CDR3 DNA is TGTGCCTGGAGTAGCCCTGAAGTACTCGAGCAGTACTTC. The chain carries TRBV30 and TRBJ2-7, with no clear D. The CDR3 runs to 13 residues. Germline V gene sequence: CDR1 GTSNPN, CDR2 SVGIG (reference sequence). V gave up 2 bases and J gave up 6 bases, with 14 bases separating them.